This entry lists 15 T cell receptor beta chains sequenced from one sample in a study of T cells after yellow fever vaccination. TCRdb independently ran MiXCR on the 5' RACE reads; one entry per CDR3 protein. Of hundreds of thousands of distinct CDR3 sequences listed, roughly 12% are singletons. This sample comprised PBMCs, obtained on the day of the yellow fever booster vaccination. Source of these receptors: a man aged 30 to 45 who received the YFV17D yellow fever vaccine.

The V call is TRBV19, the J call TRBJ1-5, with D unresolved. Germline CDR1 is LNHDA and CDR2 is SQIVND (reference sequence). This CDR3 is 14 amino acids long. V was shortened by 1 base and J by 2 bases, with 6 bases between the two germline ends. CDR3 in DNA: TGTGCCAGTAGTATAGGGGCAGGCAATCAGCCCCAGCATTTT. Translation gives CASSIGAGNQPQHF.

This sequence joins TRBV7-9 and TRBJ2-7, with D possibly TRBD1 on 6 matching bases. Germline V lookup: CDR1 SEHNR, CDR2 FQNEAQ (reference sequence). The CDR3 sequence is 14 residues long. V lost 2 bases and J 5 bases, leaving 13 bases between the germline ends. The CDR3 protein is CASSLLDSTHEQYF. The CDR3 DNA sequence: TGTGCCAGCAGCTTACTGGACAGCACCCACGAGCAGTACTTC.

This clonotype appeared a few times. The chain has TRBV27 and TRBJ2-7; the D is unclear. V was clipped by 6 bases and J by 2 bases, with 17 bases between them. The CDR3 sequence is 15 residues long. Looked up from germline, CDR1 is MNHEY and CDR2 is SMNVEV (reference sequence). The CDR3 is CASSRVISYPYEQYF. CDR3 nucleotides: TGTGCCAGCAGCCGCGTAATCAGCTACCCCTACGAGCAGTACTTC.

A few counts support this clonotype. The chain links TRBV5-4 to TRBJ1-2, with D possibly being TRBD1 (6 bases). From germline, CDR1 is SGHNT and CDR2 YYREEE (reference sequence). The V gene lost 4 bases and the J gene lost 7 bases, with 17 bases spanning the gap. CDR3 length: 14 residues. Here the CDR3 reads CASSTGQAVGGYTF. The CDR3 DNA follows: TGTGCCAGCAGCACGGGACAAGCGGTCGGTGGCTACACCTTC. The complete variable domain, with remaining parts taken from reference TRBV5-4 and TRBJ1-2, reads ETGVTQSPTHLIKTRGQQVTLRCSSQSGHNTVSWYQQALGQGPQFIFQYYREEENGRGNFPPRFSGLQFPNYSSELNVNALELDDSALYLCASSTGQAVGGYTFGSGTRLTVV.

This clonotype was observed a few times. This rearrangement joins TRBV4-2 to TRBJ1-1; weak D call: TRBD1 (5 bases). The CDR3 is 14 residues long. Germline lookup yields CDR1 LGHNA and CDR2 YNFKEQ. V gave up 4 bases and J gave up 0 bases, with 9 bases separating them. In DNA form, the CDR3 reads TGTGCCAGCAGCCCAGGGACGCTGAACACTGAAGCTTTCTTT. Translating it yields CASSPGTLNTEAFF.

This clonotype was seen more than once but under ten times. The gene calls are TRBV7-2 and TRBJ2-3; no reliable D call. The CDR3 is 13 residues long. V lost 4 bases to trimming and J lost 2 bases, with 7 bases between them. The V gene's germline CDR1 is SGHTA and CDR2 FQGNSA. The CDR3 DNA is TGTGCCAGCAGCTCCCAAAACACAGATACGCAGTATTTT. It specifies CASSSQNTDTQYF.

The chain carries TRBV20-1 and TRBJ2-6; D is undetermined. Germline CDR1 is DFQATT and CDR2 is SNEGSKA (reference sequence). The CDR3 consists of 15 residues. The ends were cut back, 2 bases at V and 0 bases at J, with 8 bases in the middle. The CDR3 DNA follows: TGCAGTGCTAGACCCCCGGGCTCTGGGGCCAACGTCCTGACTTTC. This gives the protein CSARPPGSGANVLTF.

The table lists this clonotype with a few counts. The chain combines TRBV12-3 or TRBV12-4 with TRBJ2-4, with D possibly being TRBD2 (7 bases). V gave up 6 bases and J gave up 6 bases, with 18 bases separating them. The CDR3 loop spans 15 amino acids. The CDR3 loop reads CASSWPGASGNIQYF. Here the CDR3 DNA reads TGTGCCAGCAGCTGGCCGGGGGCTAGCGGAAACATTCAGTACTTC.

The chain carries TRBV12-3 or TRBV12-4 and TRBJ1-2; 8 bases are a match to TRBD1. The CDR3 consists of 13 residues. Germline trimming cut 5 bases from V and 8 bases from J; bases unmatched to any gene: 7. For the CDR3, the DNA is TGTGCCAGCAGTCTCGGGGACAGGACGGGCTACACCTTC. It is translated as CASSLGDRTGYTF.

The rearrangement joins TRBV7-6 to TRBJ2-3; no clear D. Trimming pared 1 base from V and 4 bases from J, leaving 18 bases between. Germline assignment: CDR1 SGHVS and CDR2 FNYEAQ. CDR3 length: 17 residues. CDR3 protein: CASSLDPGPRRADTQYF. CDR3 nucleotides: TGTGCCAGCAGCTTAGACCCCGGCCCCCGACGCGCAGATACGCAGTATTTT.

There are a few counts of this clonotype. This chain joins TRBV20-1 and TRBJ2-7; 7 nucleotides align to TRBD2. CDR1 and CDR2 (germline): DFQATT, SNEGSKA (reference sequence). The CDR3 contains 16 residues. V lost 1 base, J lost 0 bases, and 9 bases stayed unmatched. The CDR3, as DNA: TGCAGTGCTAGAGGCACTGGGACTACAAGCTCCTACGAGCAGTACTTC. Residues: CSARGTGTTSSYEQYF.

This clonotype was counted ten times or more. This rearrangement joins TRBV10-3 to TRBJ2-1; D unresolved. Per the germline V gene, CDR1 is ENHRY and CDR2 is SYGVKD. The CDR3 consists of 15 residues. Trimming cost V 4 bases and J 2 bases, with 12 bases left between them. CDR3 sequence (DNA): TGTGCCATCAGTGCGGACCTCCGGCCCTACAATGAGCAGTTCTTC. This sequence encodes CAISADLRPYNEQFF.

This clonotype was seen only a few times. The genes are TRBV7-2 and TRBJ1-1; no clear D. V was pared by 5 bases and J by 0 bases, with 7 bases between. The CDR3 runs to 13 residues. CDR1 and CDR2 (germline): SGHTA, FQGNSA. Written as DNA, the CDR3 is TGTGCCAGCAGCCTACACCTGAACACTGAAGCTTTCTTT. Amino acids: CASSLHLNTEAFF.

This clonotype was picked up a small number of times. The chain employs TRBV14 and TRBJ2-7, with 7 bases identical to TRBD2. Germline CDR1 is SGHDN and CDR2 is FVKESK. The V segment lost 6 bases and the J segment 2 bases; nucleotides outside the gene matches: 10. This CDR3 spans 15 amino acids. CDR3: CASSPHRLAPYEQYF. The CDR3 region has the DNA TGTGCCAGCAGTCCTCATCGACTAGCACCCTACGAGCAGTACTTC.

The CDR3 reads CASSLTRQVTSEAFF. The CDR3 nucleotides are TGTGCCAGCAGCCTAACGAGACAGGTTACATCGGAAGCTTTCTTT. V usage is TRBV7-8 and J usage is TRBJ1-1, with D possibly TRBD1 on 6 matching bases. Germline V gene data show CDR1 as SGHVS and CDR2 as FQNEAQ. The CDR3 covers 15 residues. V gave up 5 bases and J gave up 8 bases, with 21 bases separating them.